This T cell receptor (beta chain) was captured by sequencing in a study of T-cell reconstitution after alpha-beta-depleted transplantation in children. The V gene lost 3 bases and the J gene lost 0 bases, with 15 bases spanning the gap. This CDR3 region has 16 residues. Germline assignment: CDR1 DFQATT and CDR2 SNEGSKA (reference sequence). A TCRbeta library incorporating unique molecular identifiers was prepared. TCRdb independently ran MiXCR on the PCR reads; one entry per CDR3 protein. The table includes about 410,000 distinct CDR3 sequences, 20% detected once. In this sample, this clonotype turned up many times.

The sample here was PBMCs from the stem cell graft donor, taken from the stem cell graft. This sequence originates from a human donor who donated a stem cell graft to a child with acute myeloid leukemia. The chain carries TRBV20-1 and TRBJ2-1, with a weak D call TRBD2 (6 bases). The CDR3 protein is CSASSTSWSSYNEQFF. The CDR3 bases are TGCAGTGCTAGTAGCACTAGCTGGAGCTCCTACAATGAGCAGTTCTTC.